One and the same sample provided the 5 T cell receptor beta chains below, sequenced in a study of T cells in Graves' hyperthyroidism and ophthalmopathy. It was RNA transcripts that yielded the amplified TCR beta CDR3 regions. TCR CDR3 regions were first amplified by RT-PCR with HTBI primers. MiXCR, applied by TCRdb to the multiplex PCR reads, yields one record per CDR3 protein. The sample consists of 480,000 or so distinct CDR3 sequences, roughly 45% of them appearing once. Sequencing was done on a sample of peripheral blood or thyroid tissue (not recorded which). The receptors were gathered from an adult woman with Graves' disease, either hyperthyroidism or ophthalmopathy (not recorded which).

In its sample, this clonotype was seen once. The rearrangement links TRBV15 to TRBJ1-2; D is perhaps TRBD1 (5 bases). Deletions cut 5 bases from V and 6 bases from J, with 13 bases between. The germline gives CDR1 LNHNV, CDR2 YYDKDF (reference sequence). The CDR3 is 13 amino acids. The CDR3 DNA sequence: TGTGCCACCAGCCTCGGAGGGGACGATGGCTACACCTTC. This gives the protein CATSLGGDDGYTF.

The rearrangement uses TRBV5-1 and TRBJ2-7; perhaps D is TRBD1 or TRBD2 (6 bases each). Germline values: CDR1 SGHRS, CDR2 YFSETQ. Trimming pared 2 bases from V and 7 bases from J, leaving 16 bases between. The CDR3 is 14 residues long. The CDR3 DNA reads TGCGCCAGCAGCTTAGGGGGGCCTCCGGGTGAGCAGTACTTC. Its translation is CASSLGGPPGEQYF.

The genes are TRBV19 and TRBJ2-7; TRBD1 agrees at 8 bases. J gave up 3 bases and V 5 bases, and 9 bases lay outside the gene matches. Germline CDR1 is LNHDA and CDR2 is SQIVND (reference sequence). This CDR3 has 15 amino acids. CDR3 bases: TGTGCCAGTAGTGAGGGGACAGGCCCCTTCTACGAGCAGTACTTC. This translates into CASSEGTGPFYEQYF.

The rearrangement links TRBV29-1 to TRBJ1-1; 8 nucleotides line up with TRBD1. The length of the CDR3 is 12 residues. With V trimmed by 8 bases and J by 5 bases, 7 bases remained unmatched. Germline-derived CDR1 and CDR2 are SQVTM and ANQGSEA. The DNA for the CDR3 is TGCAGCTCCGGACAGGGAGGTACTGAAGCTTTCTTT. Its protein is CSSGQGGTEAFF.

The genes are TRBV2 and TRBJ1-2; weak D call: TRBD1 (5 bases). V gave up 3 bases and J gave up 8 bases, with 16 bases separating them. CDR1 is SNHLY, CDR2 FYNNEI, per germline. This CDR3 comprises 14 residues. Here the CDR3 DNA reads TGTGCCAGCAGTGAGATATGGGACGAAGGGGGCTACACCTTC. This codes for CASSEIWDEGGYTF.